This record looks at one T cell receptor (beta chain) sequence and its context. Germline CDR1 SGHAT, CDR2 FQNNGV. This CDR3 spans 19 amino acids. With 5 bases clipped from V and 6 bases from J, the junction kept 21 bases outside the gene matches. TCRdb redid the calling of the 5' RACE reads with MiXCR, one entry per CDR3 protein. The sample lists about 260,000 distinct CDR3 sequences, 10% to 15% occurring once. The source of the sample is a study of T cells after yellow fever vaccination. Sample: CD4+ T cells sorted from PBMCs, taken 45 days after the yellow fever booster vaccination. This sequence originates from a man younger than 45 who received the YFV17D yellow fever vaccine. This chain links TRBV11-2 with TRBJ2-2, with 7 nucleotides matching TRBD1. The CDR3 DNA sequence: TGTGCCAGCAGCCCCCTTACAGGGGTCAAACAAACTGGGCCCGGGGAGCTGTTTTTT. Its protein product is CASSPLTGVKQTGPGELFF.